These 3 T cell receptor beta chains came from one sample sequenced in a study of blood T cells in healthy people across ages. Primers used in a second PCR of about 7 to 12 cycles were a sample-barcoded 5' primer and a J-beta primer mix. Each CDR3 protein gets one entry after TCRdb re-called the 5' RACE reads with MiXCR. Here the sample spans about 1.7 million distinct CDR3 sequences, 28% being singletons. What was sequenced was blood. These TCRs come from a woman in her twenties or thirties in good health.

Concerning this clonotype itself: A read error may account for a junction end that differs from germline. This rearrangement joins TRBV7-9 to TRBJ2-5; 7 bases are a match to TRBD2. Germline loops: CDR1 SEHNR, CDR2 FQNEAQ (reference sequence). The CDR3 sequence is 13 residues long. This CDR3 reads CAGSQLAQETQYF. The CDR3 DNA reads TGTGCCGGCAGTCAACTAGCGCAAGAGACCCAGTACTTC.

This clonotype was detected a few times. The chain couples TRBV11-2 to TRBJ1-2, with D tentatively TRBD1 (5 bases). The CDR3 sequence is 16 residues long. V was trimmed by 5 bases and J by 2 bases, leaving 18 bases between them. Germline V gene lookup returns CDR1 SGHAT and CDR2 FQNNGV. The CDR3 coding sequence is TGTGCCAGCAGCCCTTTTACGGGGCCATTCAACTATGGCTACACCTTC. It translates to CASSPFTGPFNYGYTF.

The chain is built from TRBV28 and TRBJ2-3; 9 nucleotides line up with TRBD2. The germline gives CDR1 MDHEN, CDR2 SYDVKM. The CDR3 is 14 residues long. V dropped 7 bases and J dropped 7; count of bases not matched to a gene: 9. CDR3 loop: CASMRRGGLYTQYF. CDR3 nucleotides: TGTGCCAGCATGAGGCGGGGGGGCCTGTATACGCAGTATTTT.